The T cell receptor beta chain under discussion was sequenced for a study of CD8 T cells in Susac syndrome. Germline-derived CDR1 and CDR2 are MDHEN and SYDVKM. The CDR3 totals 13 residues. V lost 8 bases to trimming and J lost 7 bases, with 15 bases between them. TEMRA cells were enriched by FACS, while CD8+ and CD4+ T cells were obtained through a negative isolation that was performed magnetically. Reverse transcription of about 0.45 to 1 ug RNA used random hexamers. The amplification used immunoSEQ multiplex PCR on TCR beta CDR3; it spanned 54 Vbeta and 13 Jbeta. TCRdb passed the immunoSEQ multiplex PCR reads through MiXCR, listing each CDR3 protein once. The table shows around 140,000 distinct CDR3 sequences, with approximately 95% occurring only once.

The specimen was CD4+ T cells from PBMCs. The sequence derives from a human donor in good health. V is TRBV28 and J is TRBJ1-5; D may be TRBD1 (5 bases). In DNA, the CDR3 is TGTGCCAGCGGGGGGGTGGCGGGACAGCCCCAGCATTTT. This codes for CASGGVAGQPQHF.